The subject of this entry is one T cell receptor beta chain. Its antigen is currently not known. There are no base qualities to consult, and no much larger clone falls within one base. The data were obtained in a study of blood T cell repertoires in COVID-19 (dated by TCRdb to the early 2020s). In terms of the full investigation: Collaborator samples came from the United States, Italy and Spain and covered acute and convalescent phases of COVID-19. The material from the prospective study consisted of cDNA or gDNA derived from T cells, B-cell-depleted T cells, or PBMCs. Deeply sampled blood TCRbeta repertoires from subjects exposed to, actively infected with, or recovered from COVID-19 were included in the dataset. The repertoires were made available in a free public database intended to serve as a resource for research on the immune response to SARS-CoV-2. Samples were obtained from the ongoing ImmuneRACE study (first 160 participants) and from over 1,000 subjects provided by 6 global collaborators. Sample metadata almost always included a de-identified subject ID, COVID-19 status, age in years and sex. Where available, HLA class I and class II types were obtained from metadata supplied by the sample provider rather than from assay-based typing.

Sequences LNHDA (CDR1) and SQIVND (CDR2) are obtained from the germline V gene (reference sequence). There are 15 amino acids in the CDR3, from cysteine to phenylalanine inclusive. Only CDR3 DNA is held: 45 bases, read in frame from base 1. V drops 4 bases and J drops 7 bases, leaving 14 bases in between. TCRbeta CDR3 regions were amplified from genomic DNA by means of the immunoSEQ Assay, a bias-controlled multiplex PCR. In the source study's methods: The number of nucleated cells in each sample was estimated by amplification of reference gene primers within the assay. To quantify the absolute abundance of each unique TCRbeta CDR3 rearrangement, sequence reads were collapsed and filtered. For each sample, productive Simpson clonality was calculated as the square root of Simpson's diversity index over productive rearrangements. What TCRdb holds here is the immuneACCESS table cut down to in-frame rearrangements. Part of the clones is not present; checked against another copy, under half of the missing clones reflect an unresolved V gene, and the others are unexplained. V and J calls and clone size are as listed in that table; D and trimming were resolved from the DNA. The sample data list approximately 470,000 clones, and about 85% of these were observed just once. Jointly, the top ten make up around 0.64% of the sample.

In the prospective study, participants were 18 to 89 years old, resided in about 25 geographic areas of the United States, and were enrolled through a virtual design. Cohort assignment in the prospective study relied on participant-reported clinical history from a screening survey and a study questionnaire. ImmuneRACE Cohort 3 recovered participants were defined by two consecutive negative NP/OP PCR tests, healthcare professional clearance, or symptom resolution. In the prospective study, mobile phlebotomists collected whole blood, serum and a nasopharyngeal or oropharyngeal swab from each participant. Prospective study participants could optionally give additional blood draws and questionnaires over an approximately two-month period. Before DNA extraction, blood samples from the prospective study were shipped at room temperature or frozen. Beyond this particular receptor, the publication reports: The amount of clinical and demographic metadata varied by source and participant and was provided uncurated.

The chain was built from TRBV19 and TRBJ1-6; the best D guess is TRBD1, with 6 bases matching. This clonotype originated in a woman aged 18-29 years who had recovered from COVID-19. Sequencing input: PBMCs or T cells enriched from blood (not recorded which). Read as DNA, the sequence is TGTGCCAGTAGTACAAGACAGGTAATGAATTCACCCCTCCACTTT. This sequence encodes CASSTRQVMNSPLHF.